One sample yielded the 5 T cell receptor beta chains listed below, sequenced in a study of blood T cell repertoires in COVID-19. Produced via immunoSEQ multiplex PCR; TCRdb's table is partial and in-frame only. The sample yields more than 250,000 clones, roughly 80% seen once. Input material: PBMCs or T cells enriched from blood (not recorded which). These receptors were obtained from a man aged 35 to 55 who had been exposed to COVID-19.

The rearrangement uses TRBV5-4 and TRBJ2-2, with no clear D. From germline, CDR1 is SGHNT and CDR2 YYREEE (reference sequence). The CDR3 contains 15 residues. The V gene lost 0 bases and the J gene lost 3 bases, with 9 bases spanning the gap. This CDR3 is CASSLATLDTGELFF. The CDR3 bases are TGTGCCAGCAGCTTGGCCACATTGGACACCGGGGAGCTGTTTTTT.

The gene calls are TRBV5-4 and TRBJ2-2; 7 positions agree with TRBD2. V lost 4 bases, J lost 2 bases, and 11 bases stayed unmatched. Looked up from germline, CDR1 is SGHNT and CDR2 is YYREEE (reference sequence). CDR3 length equals 17 residues. CDR3 DNA sequence: TGTGCCAGCAGCCAAGGTCGGGGCGGGAGAAACACCGGGGAGCTGTTTTTT. Its translation is CASSQGRGGRNTGELFF. Complete variable domain (other parts from reference TRBV5-4 and TRBJ2-2): ETGVTQSPTHLIKTRGQQVTLRCSSQSGHNTVSWYQQALGQGPQFIFQYYREEENGRGNFPPRFSGLQFPNYSSELNVNALELDDSALYLCASSQGRGGRNTGELFFGEGSRLTVL.

The rearrangement links TRBV5-1 to TRBJ2-7; 9 nucleotides align to TRBD2. The CDR3 consists of 17 residues. Germline V gene data show CDR1 as SGHRS and CDR2 as YFSETQ. V trimming: 5 bases; J trimming: 6 bases; junction bases outside the gene matches: 18. In DNA form, the CDR3 reads TGCGCCAGCAGGCAGACCTCCGGGACTAGCTTTCTGGGCGAGCAGTACTTC. As protein: CASRQTSGTSFLGEQYF.

CDR3 protein: CASSYQEGGELFF. CDR3 coding DNA: TGTGCCAGCAGTTACCAGGAGGGCGGGGAGCTGTTTTTT. This sequence joins TRBV6-5 and TRBJ2-2, with D possibly matching TRBD2 (6 bases). Trimming took 2 bases from V and 7 from J, leaving 8 bases between them. Germline V gene data show CDR1 as MNHEY and CDR2 as SVGAGI. The CDR3 totals 13 residues.

This chain connects TRBV5-5 to TRBJ1-2; 7 nucleotides match TRBD1. Germline values: CDR1 SGHKS, CDR2 YYEKEE (reference sequence). Unmatched junction bases numbered 2, after V lost 2 bases and J lost 4 bases. CDR3 size: 13 residues. The CDR3 is CASSLGGGYGYTF. The CDR3 DNA reads as TGTGCCAGCAGCTTAGGGGGCGGCTATGGCTACACCTTC.